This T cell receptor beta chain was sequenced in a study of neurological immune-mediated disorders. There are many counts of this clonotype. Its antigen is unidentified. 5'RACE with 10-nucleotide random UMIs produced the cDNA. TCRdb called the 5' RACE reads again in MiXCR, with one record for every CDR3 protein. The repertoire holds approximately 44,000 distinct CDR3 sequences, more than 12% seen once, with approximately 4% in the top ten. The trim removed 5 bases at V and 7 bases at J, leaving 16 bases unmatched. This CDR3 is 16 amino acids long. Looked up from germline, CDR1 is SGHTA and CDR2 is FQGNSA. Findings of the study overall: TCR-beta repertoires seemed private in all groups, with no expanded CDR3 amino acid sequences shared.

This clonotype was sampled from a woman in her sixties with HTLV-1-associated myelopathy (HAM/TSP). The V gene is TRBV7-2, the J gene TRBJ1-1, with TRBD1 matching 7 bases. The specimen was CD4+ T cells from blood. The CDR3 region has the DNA TGTGCCAGCAGCCCCCGAGGCGTAGGGGGCTGGGGTGAAGCTTTCTTT. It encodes CASSPRGVGGWGEAFF.